The 28 T cell receptor beta chains presented below share a single source sample, sequenced in a study of regulatory T cells in long-lasting Graves disease. The sample's time point: newly diagnosed GD, antithyroid drugs for less than 3 months. From PBMCs, RNA was extracted and then used to make the TCR library. Construction of the TCR beta libraries employed iRepertoire HTBI primers in conjunction with Arm-PCR of CDR3 regions. TCRdb ran MiXCR on the multiplex PCR reads and lists one entry per CDR3 protein. The table lists hundreds of thousands of distinct CDR3 sequences, 15% to 20% of them singletons, with approximately 35% in the top ten. Sequencing used peripheral blood mononuclear cells (PBMCs), obtained at new diagnosis, from a patient treated with antithyroid drugs. The origin of the receptors is a female donor with Graves disease.

The genes are TRBV29-1 and TRBJ2-7; D is possibly TRBD2 (5 bases). The germline V and J ends were trimmed by 4 bases and 2 bases, with 15 bases remaining between them. Germline-derived CDR1 and CDR2 are SQVTM and ANQGSEA. This CDR3 spans 14 amino acids. DNA for the CDR3: TGCAGCGTTGTTCTAGCAACCAGCCCCTACGAGCAGTACTTC. Its protein is CSVVLATSPYEQYF.

This clonotype was recorded many times. This sequence joins TRBV28 and TRBJ2-7, with TRBD1 as a possible D gene (5 bases). The CDR3 sequence is 13 residues long. The germline gives CDR1 MDHEN, CDR2 SYDVKM. Trimming shortened V by 2 bases and J by 4 bases, and 9 bases separated the two germline ends. The DNA of the CDR3 is TGTGCCAGCAGTTTAATCGGACATTACGAGCAGTACTTC. Translation gives CASSLIGHYEQYF.

The J gene is TRBJ2-5, the V gene TRBV20-1; D might be TRBD1 (5 bases). Germline CDR1 DFQATT, CDR2 SNEGSKA (reference sequence). The CDR3 is made up of 15 amino acids. Trimming cost V 2 bases and J 1 base, with 14 bases left between them. The CDR3 is CSARSRWGSQETQYF. CDR3 DNA sequence: TGCAGTGCTAGATCAAGGTGGGGCAGCCAAGAGACCCAGTACTTC.

This clonotype was recorded at least ten times. The chain is built from TRBV28 and TRBJ2-2; D assignment may be TRBD1 or TRBD2 (5 bases each). The germline CDR1 and CDR2 sequences are MDHEN and SYDVKM. V was clipped by 7 bases and J by 6 bases, with 15 bases between them. The CDR3 loop spans 14 amino acids. DNA of the CDR3: TGTGCCAGCATTGGGGGATCGGGGTCCGGGGAGCTGTTTTTT. Translated: CASIGGSGSGELFF.

As concerns this clonotype: A read error may account for a junction end that differs from germline. The genes are TRBV6-2 or TRBV6-3 and TRBJ2-1; D tentatively reads TRBD1 or TRBD2 (6 bases each). Germline CDR1 is MNHEY and CDR2 is SVGEGT. The CDR3 consists of 15 residues. The CDR3 reads CASSESGAGVDEQFF. CDR3 nucleotides: TGCGCCAGCAGTGAGTCGGGGGCCGGGGTCGATGAGCAGTTCTTC.

Many counts were recorded for this clonotype. The chain joins TRBV19 to TRBJ2-5, with D unresolved. This CDR3 comprises 14 residues. In germline, CDR1 is LNHDA, CDR2 SQIVND (reference sequence). Trimming left V 3 bases short and J 0 bases short, with 8 bases between. The CDR3 DNA sequence: TGTGCCAGTAGTATCCCTCACGACCAAGAGACCCAGTACTTC. It specifies CASSIPHDQETQYF.

With respect to this clonotype: This clone may be a read error of a much larger clone one base away. The V gene is TRBV5-8, the J gene TRBJ2-3; 8 bases match TRBD2. Germline V gene data show CDR1 as SGHTS and CDR2 as YDEGEE. The CDR3 runs to 18 residues. The CDR3 loop reads CAGSLQPPKREYPDTQYF. The CDR3 coding sequence is TGTGCCGGCAGCTTACAGCCCCCCAAGCGGGAGTATCCAGATACGCAGTATTTT.

Of note for this clonotype: An end of the junction differs from the germline gene, which may be a read error. The J gene is TRBJ1-1, the V gene TRBV11-2; D not resolved. Germline-derived CDR1 and CDR2 are SGHAT and FQNNGV. CDR3 length: 12 residues. In nucleotides, the CDR3 is TGTGCCAGCAGCTTGGGGAACACTGAAGCTTCCTTT. It codes for CASSLGNTEASF.

A few counts support this clonotype. J is TRBJ2-7 and V is TRBV20-1; 12 positions agree with TRBD1. Germline V gene sequence: CDR1 DFQATT, CDR2 SNEGSKA (reference sequence). J lost 5 bases, V lost 3 bases, and 2 bases had no gene match. The CDR3 loop spans 13 amino acids. Written as DNA, the CDR3 is TGCAGTGCTAGGGGACAGGGGGCCCACGAGCAGTACTTC. This codes for CSARGQGAHEQYF.

As to this clonotype: A clone one base away is much larger, so this may be a read error. The rearrangement links TRBV19 to TRBJ2-5; D is perhaps TRBD1 or TRBD2 (6 bases each). The end of the DNA aligns better with TRBJ2-1, so the J call may be wrong. Germline V CDR1 and CDR2: LNHDA, SQIVND (reference sequence). The CDR3 sequence is 13 residues long. In DNA, the CDR3 is TGTGCCAGTAGCTACAGGGACTCCAACGAGCAGTTCTTC. Its translation is CASSYRDSNEQFF.

This chain joins TRBV25-1 and TRBJ1-2, with 7 nucleotides matching TRBD1. J gave up 5 bases and V 4 bases, and 10 bases lay outside the gene matches. From germline, CDR1 is MGHDK and CDR2 SYGVNS. This CDR3 is 15 amino acids long. In nucleotides, the CDR3 is TGTGCCAGCAGTGTTGGCCTGACAGGGCTGTATGGCTACACCTTC. It codes for CASSVGLTGLYGYTF.

At least ten counts were recorded for this clonotype. The chain couples TRBV29-1 to TRBJ2-7; 7 bases fit TRBD2. In germline, CDR1 is SQVTM, CDR2 ANQGSEA. There are 12 residues in the CDR3. With V trimmed by 4 bases and J by 2 bases, 2 bases remained unmatched. The CDR3 nucleotides are TGCAGCGTTGTGGGGGGGGCCTACGAGCAGTACTTC. Its translation is CSVVGGAYEQYF.

This clonotype has at least ten counts. The chain has TRBV20-1 and TRBJ1-2; D unclear. V lost 5 bases and J 2 bases, leaving 27 bases between the germline ends. CDR3 length: 18 residues. Germline CDR1 DFQATT, CDR2 SNEGSKA (reference sequence). The CDR3 here is CSAPKLNWPTSANYGYTF. The CDR3 DNA reads TGCAGTGCTCCCAAGCTCAATTGGCCGACTTCCGCCAACTATGGCTACACCTTC.

The table lists this clonotype with many counts. This chain connects TRBV3-1 to TRBJ2-3, with D unresolved. The CDR3 totals 13 residues. Between the trimmed V and J ends, which lost 5 bases and 4 bases, there was a span of 10 bases. CDR1 LGHDT and CDR2 YNNKEL come from the germline V gene (reference sequence). This CDR3 reads CASSSARADTQYF. The CDR3 coding sequence is TGTGCCAGCAGCTCCGCTAGGGCAGATACGCAGTATTTT.

With regard to this clonotype: A much larger clone differs from this one at a single base, so this may be a read error. This rearrangement joins TRBV12-5 to TRBJ2-1; 10 bases map to TRBD2. V shed 5 bases and J 3 bases; nucleotides not matched to a gene: 4. This CDR3 spans 15 amino acids. Germline V CDR1 and CDR2: LGHNT, FRNRAP. CDR3 amino acids: CASGIGTSVYNEQFF. For the CDR3, the DNA is TGTGCTAGTGGTATCGGGACTAGCGTCTACAATGAGCAGTTCTTC.

This clonotype was observed many times. V and J are TRBV6-1 and TRBJ2-1; D perhaps matches TRBD1 (6 bases). Germline V CDR1 and CDR2: MNHNS, SASEGT. Trimming removed 5 bases at V and 10 bases at J, with 12 bases between. CDR3 length: 12 amino acids. The CDR3 nucleotides read TGTGCCAGCAGTCTCCAGGGGCAGGAGCAGTTCTTC. Translating it yields CASSLQGQEQFF.

This clonotype was recorded a few times. A much larger clone differs by one base, so this may be a read error. The rearrangement links TRBV11-2 to TRBJ2-7; D might be TRBD1 or TRBD2, each matching 7 bases. The CDR3 sequence is 16 residues long. Germline V CDR1 and CDR2: SGHAT, FQNNGV. DNA of the CDR3: TGTGCCAGCACCCAGGGGGGGCGGGGAACCTCCTACGAGCAGCACTTC. Protein: CASTQGGRGTSYEQHF.

In this sample, this clonotype turned up many times. CDR3 loop: CASSQDYSGRRTDTQYF. DNA for the CDR3: TGTGCCAGCAGCCAAGACTATAGCGGGAGGCGCACAGATACGCAGTATTTT. The chain couples TRBV3-1 to TRBJ2-3, with 10 bases fitting TRBD2. The CDR3 runs to 17 residues. Trimming cost V 0 bases and J 1 base; bases outside gene matches: 4. CDR1 is LGHDT, CDR2 YNNKEL, per germline (reference sequence).

There are a few counts of this clonotype. This sequence joins TRBV7-9 and TRBJ2-1; the D gene is possibly TRBD1 (6 bases). This CDR3 region has 13 residues. From germline, CDR1 is SEHNR and CDR2 FQNEAQ (reference sequence). V lost 1 base and J 15 bases, leaving 16 bases between the germline ends. This CDR3 is CASSLGKGTGLFF. CDR3 in DNA: TGTGCCAGCAGCTTAGGGAAAGGTACAGGGCTGTTCTTC.

Only a few counts were recorded for this clonotype. The chain employs TRBV29-1 and TRBJ2-6; D gene unclear. CDR1 and CDR2 from the germline V gene are SQVTM and ANQGSEA. Deletions cut 3 bases from V and 2 bases from J, with 5 bases between. The CDR3 length is 13 residues. As DNA, the CDR3 is TGCAGCGTTGACAGCGCTGGGGCCAACGTCCTGACTTTC. Translating gives CSVDSAGANVLTF.

The table lists this clonotype with many counts. J is TRBJ2-1 and V is TRBV18; 8 bases are a match to TRBD2. Germline V lookup: CDR1 KGHSH, CDR2 LQKENI. CDR3 length equals 16 residues. V lost 0 bases and J lost 5; bases outside the gene matches: 6. As DNA, the CDR3 is TGTGCCAGCTCACCACCTGATATAGCGGGGCACAATGAGCAGTTCTTC. Encoded protein: CASSPPDIAGHNEQFF. The whole variable domain, filled in from reference TRBV18 and TRBJ2-1, reads NAGVMQNPRHLVRRRGQEARLRCSPMKGHSHVYWYRQLPEEGLKFMVYLQKENIIDESGMPKERFSAEFPKEGPSILRIQQVVRGDSAAYFCASSPPDIAGHNEQFFGPGTRLTVL.

This clonotype was picked up many times. V and J are TRBV9 and TRBJ2-1; 9 bases are a match to TRBD1. J was trimmed by 7 bases and V by 3 bases; bases with no gene match: 5. CDR1 is SGDLS, CDR2 YYNGEE, per germline. This CDR3 is 14 amino acids long. The CDR3 sequence: CASSERDRENEQFF. CDR3 DNA: TGTGCCAGCAGCGAGAGGGACAGGGAAAATGAGCAGTTCTTC.

Ten or more counts support this clonotype. The rearrangement joins TRBV20-1 to TRBJ1-2, with 9 bases aligning to TRBD1. Germline CDR1 DFQATT, CDR2 SNEGSKA (reference sequence). This CDR3 has 13 residues. CDR3 sequence reads: CSYRTGVGYGYTF. In DNA form, the CDR3 reads TGCAGCTACCGGACAGGGGTTGGATATGGCTACACCTTC.

This clonotype was picked up many times. V gene TRBV3-1 combines with J gene TRBJ2-3; D gene unclear. There are 13 residues in the CDR3. The germline gives CDR1 LGHDT, CDR2 YNNKEL (reference sequence). V lost 0 bases to trimming and J lost 5 bases, with 6 bases between them. CDR3 residues: CASSQDRGDTQYF. The CDR3 coding sequence is TGTGCCAGCAGCCAAGATAGAGGAGATACGCAGTATTTT.

In its sample, this clonotype was seen a few times. The chain uses TRBV4-1 and TRBJ1-5; D gene unclear. Germline V gene data show CDR1 as MGHRA and CDR2 as YSYEKL. Trimming cost V 3 bases and J 2 bases, with 8 bases left between them. There are 14 residues in the CDR3. As DNA, the CDR3 is TGCGCCAGCAGCCAGTTGATCGGCAATCAGCCCCAGCATTTT. This sequence encodes CASSQLIGNQPQHF.

The chain carries TRBV6-1 and TRBJ2-3; D unclear. CDR1 is MNHNS, CDR2 SASEGT, per germline. Deletions cut 8 bases from V and 1 base from J, with 7 bases between. The CDR3 spans 12 residues. CDR3 amino acids: CASGRRTDTQYF. CDR3 nucleotides: TGTGCCAGCGGTCGCCGCACAGATACGCAGTATTTT.

This clonotype appeared a few times. The chain carries TRBV7-2 and TRBJ2-5; 8 bases align to TRBD2. V lost 5 bases and J lost 2; bases outside the gene matches: 4. This CDR3 is built from 14 residues. The germline gives CDR1 SGHTA, CDR2 FQGNSA. CDR3 DNA: TGTGCCAGCAGCCAGACTAGCGCGCAAGAGACCCAGTACTTC. This codes for CASSQTSAQETQYF.

This clonotype was recorded only once. The rearrangement joins TRBV2 to TRBJ2-3, with 7 bases aligning to TRBD1. This CDR3 is built from 15 residues. Germline CDR1 SNHLY, CDR2 FYNNEI. The V segment lost 7 bases and the J segment 0 bases; nucleotides outside the gene matches: 7. The CDR3: CASTGTAASTDTQYF. Written as DNA, the CDR3 is TGTGCCAGCACCGGGACAGCTGCTAGCACAGATACGCAGTATTTT.